One and the same sample provided the 8 T cell receptor beta chains below, sequenced in a study of CD8 T cells in ankylosing spondylitis. TCRdb re-called the 5' RACE reads through MiXCR, storing one row per CDR3 protein. The sample has about 69,000 distinct CDR3 sequences, about 5% seen once; the top ten hold 2% to 2.5%. Sequenced material: blood, either unsorted or a sorted T cell fraction (not recorded which). The receptor source for this set is a male donor with ankylosing spondylitis or in good health (not recorded which).

The sample holds many counts of this clonotype. The rearrangement links TRBV28 to TRBJ2-2; D uncertain. The CDR3 consists of 15 residues. Trimming took off 6 bases at V and 6 bases at J, with 17 bases between the two ends. Germline CDR1 MDHEN, CDR2 SYDVKM. The CDR3 DNA follows: TGTGCCAGCAGACATCCCGCCGAAGTGGCCGGGGAGCTGTTTTTT. Amino acids: CASRHPAEVAGELFF.

This clonotype has at least ten counts. The CDR3 coding sequence is TGTGCCAGCACCGTCTTGGGGTCGCTGAACACTGAAGCTTTCTTT. This gives the protein CASTVLGSLNTEAFF. This chain connects TRBV11-1 to TRBJ1-1; D is undetermined. The CDR3 spans 15 residues. V was cut by 7 bases and J by 0 bases, with 15 bases left in between. Germline CDR1 reads SGHAT; CDR2 reads FQDESV (reference sequence).

As regards this clonotype: Just one base apart from a much larger clone, this may be a read error. This rearrangement joins TRBV7-9 to TRBJ2-7; no clear D gene. From germline, CDR1 is SEHNR and CDR2 FQNEAQ (reference sequence). The CDR3 loop spans 12 amino acids. CDR3 region: CANSRGTYEQYF. Here the CDR3 DNA reads TGTGCCAACAGCCGCGGCACCTACGAGCAGTACTTC.

This clonotype was seen repeatedly, ten times or more. This chain connects TRBV20-1 to TRBJ1-4, with TRBD1 matching over 10 bases. In germline, CDR1 is DFQATT, CDR2 SNEGSKA (reference sequence). The ends lost 6 bases at V and 6 bases at J; junction bases unmatched: 4. The CDR3 runs 13 residues. CDR3 sequence reads: CSATGTGDEKLFF. The DNA of the CDR3 is TGCAGTGCGACCGGGACAGGGGATGAAAAACTGTTTTTT.

This clonotype was recorded a few times. J is TRBJ1-1 and V is TRBV20-1; D call uncertain. The CDR3 is 11 residues long. Trimming cost V 5 bases and J 0 bases, with 4 bases left between them. CDR1 and CDR2 (germline): DFQATT, SNEGSKA (reference sequence). This chain's CDR3 is CSAELNTEAFF. CDR3 nucleotide sequence: TGCAGTGCTGAATTGAACACTGAAGCTTTCTTT.

This clonotype has a count of ten or more. The chain links TRBV20-1 to TRBJ1-1; TRBD1 is a possible D gene (6 bases). V gave up 5 bases and J gave up 1 base, with 11 bases separating them. The CDR3 length is 13 residues. Germline V gives CDR1 DFQATT, CDR2 SNEGSKA (reference sequence). The CDR3 coding sequence is TGCAGTGCTCCGGGACAAGCGAACACTGAAGCTTTCTTT. This gives the protein CSAPGQANTEAFF.

This clonotype was picked up many times. V is TRBV7-9 and J is TRBJ2-1; perhaps TRBD2 as D (6 bases). Trimming removed 2 bases at V and 12 bases at J, with 17 bases between. The CDR3 loop spans 14 amino acids. The germline V gene encodes CDR1 SEHNR and CDR2 FQNEAQ (reference sequence). The CDR3 sequence: CASSLRDGRITQFF. DNA for the CDR3: TGTGCCAGCAGCTTACGGGACGGGAGAATTACGCAGTTCTTC.

This clonotype was seen ten or more times. V is TRBV6-5 and J is TRBJ2-5; D remains unclear. V lost 4 bases to trimming and J lost 5 bases, with 17 bases between them. Germline values: CDR1 MNHEY, CDR2 SVGAGI. The CDR3 runs to 15 residues. The CDR3 DNA reads as TGTGCCAGCAGTTCAAACAGCCGGGCCGTTGAGACCCAGTACTTC. Translated, it gives CASSSNSRAVETQYF.